The 4 T cell receptor beta chains given below trace back to one sample, sequenced in a study of blood T cell repertoires in COVID-19. The method was immunoSEQ multiplex PCR; TCRdb's version includes in-frame clones alone and lacks a portion of them. The repertoire holds about 78,000 clones, with around nine tenths as singletons. Specimen: peripheral blood. The receptor set was obtained from a man between 45 and 60 years old with active or convalescent COVID-19.

This chain connects TRBV7-9 to TRBJ1-5; 11 nucleotides match TRBD1. In germline, CDR1 is SEHNR, CDR2 FQNEAQ (reference sequence). The CDR3 has 16 residues. The V segment lost 0 bases and the J segment 6 bases; nucleotides outside the gene matches: 4. CDR3 sequence (DNA): TGTGCCAGCAGCTTAGCATCGGACAGGGGGCTTCAGCCCCAGCATTTT. Translation: CASSLASDRGLQPQHF. Variable domain in full (rest from reference TRBV7-9 and TRBJ1-5): DTGVSQNPRHKITKRGQNVTFRCDPISEHNRLYWYRQTLGQGPEFLTYFQNEAQLEKSRLLSDRFSAERPKGSFSTLEIQRTEQGDSAMYLCASSLASDRGLQPQHFGDGTRLSIL.

The chain combines TRBV7-2 with TRBJ2-7; D is perhaps TRBD1 (6 bases). CDR3 length: 14 amino acids. V was cut by 0 bases and J by 5 bases, with 11 bases left in between. CDR1 and CDR2 from the germline V gene are SGHTA and FQGNSA. The DNA of the CDR3 is TGTGCCAGCAGCTTAGCGACAGGATTTAACGAGCAGTACTTC. Translated, it gives CASSLATGFNEQYF.

The rearrangement links TRBV28 to TRBJ1-5, with TRBD1 identical over 7 bases. The CDR3 runs to 15 residues. The trim removed 4 bases at V and 1 base at J, leaving 4 bases unmatched. CDR1 and CDR2 from the germline V gene are MDHEN and SYDVKM. CDR3 protein: CASSSGGMSNQPQHF. CDR3 DNA sequence: TGTGCCAGCAGTTCAGGGGGGATGAGCAATCAGCCCCAGCATTTT.

The chain joins TRBV27 to TRBJ2-2; 8 bases are a match to TRBD1. CDR3 length: 16 residues. Per germline, CDR1 MNHEY and CDR2 SMNVEV (reference sequence). V shed 3 bases, J shed 2 bases, and the junction held 5 bases outside the gene matches. The DNA for the CDR3 is TGTGCCAGCAGTTTTGTTGGACAGGGTAACACCGGGGAGCTGTTTTTT. This translates into CASSFVGQGNTGELFF.